This T cell receptor beta chain was captured in a study of CD8 T cells in Susac syndrome. CDR1 DFQATT and CDR2 SNEGSKA come from the germline V gene (reference sequence). Deletions cut 0 bases from V and 1 base from J, with 12 bases between. The CDR3 is 16 residues long. The authors carried out high-throughput sequencing of TCR beta. They applied it to CD8+ and CD4+ T cells obtained from blood. It was healthy donors who served as the controls, matched for age and sex. The authors reverse transcribed roughly 0.5 to 1 ug RNA with random hexamers. An immunoSEQ multiplex PCR generated amplified TCR beta CDR3 products spanning 54 Vbeta and 13 Jbeta. One entry per CDR3 protein, called by TCRdb with MiXCR from the immunoSEQ multiplex PCR reads. The sample has about 140,000 distinct CDR3 sequences, approximately 94% seen once.

The sample taken for sequencing was CD4+ T cells from PBMCs. J is TRBJ2-2 and V is TRBV20-1, with D tentatively TRBD2 (6 bases). This clonotype was obtained from a human donor in good health. In nucleotides, the CDR3 is TGCAGTGCTAGAGATCTTGCGGGACGGAACACCGGGGAGCTGTTTTTT. It yields the protein CSARDLAGRNTGELFF.